This T cell receptor (beta chain) came from a study of CD8+ T cells in alopecia areata. Noted treatment: oral pan-JAK inhibitor, 5-10 mg twice daily. PBMCs served as the source from which CD4+ and CD8+ T cells were sorted. The CDR3 sequence is 14 residues long. V lost 10 bases, J lost 2 bases, and 14 bases lay in between. CDR1 is MNHEY and CDR2 is SMNVEV in the germline V gene (reference sequence). Extracted RNA was reverse transcribed into cDNA, the sequencing template. This table comes from immunoSEQ multiplex PCR, and its TCRdb copy is limited to in-frame clones, with some not included. The data contain some 150,000 clones, 70% to 90% of them singletons.

The sample was CD8+ T cells sorted from blood, taken at week 4, from a patient treated with tofacitinib. This TCR was sampled from a human donor with alopecia areata. The chain uses TRBV27 and TRBJ2-2, with D perhaps TRBD1 or TRBD2 (6 bases each). The chain's CDR3 is CATRRGANTGELFF. The CDR3 DNA is TGTGCCACACGAAGGGGGGCCAACACCGGGGAGCTGTTTTTT.